A selection of T cell receptor beta chains follows, all from one sample in a study of OX40 agonist ivuxolimab in advanced cancers. The method was immunoSEQ multiplex PCR; TCRdb's version includes in-frame clones alone and lacks a portion of them. The repertoire has 60,000 to 65,000 clones, roughly 80% of them found once; the top ten carry approximately 1.9%. The input for sequencing was CD4+ or CD8+ T cells sorted from blood, taken in a trial of the OX40 agonist ivuxolimab. The source of these receptors is an adult with an advanced solid tumor such as melanoma, head and neck, liver or kidney cancer. Each CDR3 is given with its conserved first and last residue. D genes are given only for firm matches. The listing skips clone size in some rows; elsewhere it reads once, few, many or a size class.

d_call	j_call	clone_size	v_call	cdr3_nt	cdr3_aa
TRBD1	TRBJ1-2	once	TRBV7-2	TGTGCCAGCAGCTTAGCGGTCGGACAGGGGTACTATGGCTACACCTTC	CASSLAVGQGYYGYTF
TRBD1	TRBJ2-5	.	TRBV18	TGTGCCAGCTCACCCGGGGACAGGGGAGAAGAGACCCAGTACTTC	CASSPGDRGEETQYF
.	TRBJ2-4	.	TRBV25-1	TGTGCCAGCAGCTCTTCTGGCGGGATGGCCAAAAACATTCAGTACTTC	CASSSSGGMAKNIQYF
.	TRBJ1-4	.	TRBV7-6	TGTGCCAGCAGCGCAATCCGTGGGGAAAAACTGTTTTTT	CASSAIRGEKLFF
TRBD1	TRBJ2-7	.	TRBV28	TGTGCCAGCAGCCCCTTCTGGGGACAGGGCAGTGACGAGCAGTACTTC	CASSPFWGQGSDEQYF
TRBD1	TRBJ1-1	.	TRBV15	TGTGCCACCAGCGCCGACCAGGGGGCTGCAGCTTTCTTT	CATSADQGAAAFF
.	TRBJ2-3	.	TRBV9	TGTGCCAGCAGCTATACGGGCCTTCCGACAGATACGCAGTATTTT	CASSYTGLPTDTQYF
TRBD1	TRBJ1-1	.	TRBV13	TGTGCCAGCAGCTTCAGGACAGGTAGGCGGAACACTGAAGCTTTCTTT	CASSFRTGRRNTEAFF
.	TRBJ2-1	once	TRBV6-6	TGTGCCAGCACCCCTAGCGCCTACAATGAGCAGTTCTTC	CASTPSAYNEQFF
.	TRBJ1-3	once	TRBV18	TGTGCCACCTCACCCGGAGCTGGAAACACCATATATTTT	CATSPGAGNTIYF
TRBD1	TRBJ1-1	.	TRBV7-3	TGTGCCAGCAGTTCTGGGCCTCTCACAGGGGGCGCGAACACTGAAGCTTTCTTT	CASSSGPLTGGANTEAFF
.	TRBJ1-4	.	TRBV18	TGTGCCAGCTCACCGAACGGAGCAGGCGACTCCTCGGAAGAAAAACTGTTTTTT	CASSPNGAGDSSEEKLFF
.	TRBJ1-4	.	TRBV4-2	TGTGCCAGCAGCCAAGGATCGACAGCGACTAATGAAAAACTGTTTTTT	CASSQGSTATNEKLFF
.	TRBJ1-3	once	TRBV9	TGTGCCAGCAGCGTAGGTTCGGGACTTGGAAACACCATATATTTT	CASSVGSGLGNTIYF
.	TRBJ1-1	.	TRBV6-5	TGTGCCAGCAGCCCGACATCGACAAGAGCCGAAGCTTTCTTT	CASSPTSTRAEAFF
TRBD2	TRBJ2-4	.	TRBV7-3	TGTGCCAGCAGCTTACGACTAGCGGGAGATAGCGACATTCAGTACTTC	CASSLRLAGDSDIQYF
.	TRBJ2-1	.	TRBV5-5	TGTGCCAGCAGCTTGCTGACCCCGGGCTACAATGAGCAGTTCTTC	CASSLLTPGYNEQFF
.	TRBJ2-7	.	TRBV6-5	TGTGCCAGCATCGGCGGTCCCTACGAGCAGTACTTC	CASIGGPYEQYF
.	TRBJ2-7	once	TRBV5-1	TGCGCCAGCAGCCAGGACGGGTTCGCTTACGAGCAGTACTTC	CASSQDGFAYEQYF
.	TRBJ2-3	.	TRBV27	TGTGCCAGCAGTCCGAGTACAGATACGCAGTATTTT	CASSPSTDTQYF
.	TRBJ1-3	.	TRBV19	TGTGCCAGTAGTACTTACCCCAGCTCTGGAAACACCATATATTTT	CASSTYPSSGNTIYF
.	TRBJ1-6	.	TRBV4-2	TGTGCCAGCAGCTTACAGGAACTGTCACCCCTCCACTTT	CASSLQELSPLHF
TRBD2	TRBJ2-5	once	TRBV9	TGTGCCAGCAGCGTAGCTCCACTAGCGGGGACCCAAGAGACCCAGTACTTC	CASSVAPLAGTQETQYF
TRBD2	TRBJ2-3	.	TRBV5-4	TGTGCCAGCGGACCGGGACTAGTTCAGATTAGCACAGATACGCAGTATTTT	CASGPGLVQISTDTQYF
.	TRBJ2-5	.	TRBV29-1	TGCAGCGTTATCGGCCTCCAAGAGACCCAGTACTTC	CSVIGLQETQYF
.	TRBJ2-3	.	TRBV9	TGTGCCAGCAGCGTAGACAGGCCCGATACGCAGTATTTT	CASSVDRPDTQYF
.	TRBJ2-7	.	TRBV7-8	TGTGCCAGCAGCTTAGGGGTGGGGGCGCTGGTCTACGAGCAGTACTTC	CASSLGVGALVYEQYF
.	TRBJ2-1	.	TRBV14	TGTGCCAGCAGCCAAGAGTTTCAGCCCTACAATGAGCAGTTCTTC	CASSQEFQPYNEQFF
.	TRBJ1-1	.	TRBV5-1	TGCGCCAGCAGCCCTGGACAGCCCACGGAAGCTTTCTTT	CASSPGQPTEAFF
TRBD1	TRBJ1-5	.	TRBV7-2	TGTGCCAGCAGCTTAGACAGGGGTAGCGGCAATCAGCCCCAGCATTTT	CASSLDRGSGNQPQHF
.	TRBJ1-1	.	TRBV7-3	TGTGCCAGCAGCCTCACTATGAACACTGAAGCTTTCTTT	CASSLTMNTEAFF
.	TRBJ1-4	.	TRBV5-1	TGCGCCAGCAGCCGGACAGCCAGTAATGAAAAACTGTTTTTT	CASSRTASNEKLFF
.	TRBJ2-7	.	TRBV5-1	TGCGCCAGCAGCTTGGATGCCGGAGGAGCCGAGCAGTACTTC	CASSLDAGGAEQYF
.	TRBJ1-5	.	TRBV27	TGTGCCAGCAGTTTACTTGCAGGGCCCTTGCATTTT	CASSLLAGPLHF
TRBD1	TRBJ2-3	.	TRBV5-1	TGCGCCAGCAGCATAGGACAGGGGAGAGATACGCAGTATTTT	CASSIGQGRDTQYF
TRBD2	TRBJ2-3	.	TRBV4-3	TGCGCCAGCAGCCAGACTAATAGCGGGGGGTTCACAGATACGCAGTATTTT	CASSQTNSGGFTDTQYF
TRBD2	TRBJ2-1	.	TRBV4-2	TGTGCCAGCAGATCTAGCGGGAGCTCCTACAATGAGCAGTTCTTC	CASRSSGSSYNEQFF
.	TRBJ1-6	.	TRBV5-1	TGCGCCAGCTCCCCTGACGGACCCAGGAATTCACCCCTCCACTTT	CASSPDGPRNSPLHF
.	TRBJ1-1	.	TRBV18	TGTGCCAGCTCACTTTACGGGGCGGGAGGCACTGAAGCTTTCTTT	CASSLYGAGGTEAFF
.	TRBJ1-4	.	TRBV7-6	TGTGCCAGCAGCTCAGGGGAGAAACTGTTTTTT	CASSSGEKLFF
TRBD1	TRBJ2-2	.	TRBV9	TGTGCCAGCAGCCCCCGGACAGGGGACGACACCGGGGAGCTGTTTTTT	CASSPRTGDDTGELFF